This T cell receptor beta chain was sequenced in a study of T cell repertoires in cytomegalovirus infection. Losses at the gene ends were 4 bases for V and 2 bases for J; bases not matched to a gene: 5. The CDR3 consists of 14 residues. Germline V lookup: CDR1 SGHTA, CDR2 FQGNSA. Many counts were recorded for this clonotype. TCRdb re-derived calls from the reads in MiXCR, one entry per CDR3 protein. The top ten clones hold less than 15% of a sample with about 530,000 distinct CDR3 sequences, around a quarter of them seen once. The sequenced sample consisted of PBMCs. The TCR originated in a human donor in good health (CMV status not recorded). Some clones in this sample may be carry-over from other donors' samples. The chain joins TRBV7-2 to TRBJ2-7; TRBD2 matches at 7 bases. The CDR3 spells CASSSSGDAYEQYF. In nucleotides, the CDR3 is TGTGCCAGCAGCTCGAGCGGGGACGCCTACGAGCAGTACTTC.